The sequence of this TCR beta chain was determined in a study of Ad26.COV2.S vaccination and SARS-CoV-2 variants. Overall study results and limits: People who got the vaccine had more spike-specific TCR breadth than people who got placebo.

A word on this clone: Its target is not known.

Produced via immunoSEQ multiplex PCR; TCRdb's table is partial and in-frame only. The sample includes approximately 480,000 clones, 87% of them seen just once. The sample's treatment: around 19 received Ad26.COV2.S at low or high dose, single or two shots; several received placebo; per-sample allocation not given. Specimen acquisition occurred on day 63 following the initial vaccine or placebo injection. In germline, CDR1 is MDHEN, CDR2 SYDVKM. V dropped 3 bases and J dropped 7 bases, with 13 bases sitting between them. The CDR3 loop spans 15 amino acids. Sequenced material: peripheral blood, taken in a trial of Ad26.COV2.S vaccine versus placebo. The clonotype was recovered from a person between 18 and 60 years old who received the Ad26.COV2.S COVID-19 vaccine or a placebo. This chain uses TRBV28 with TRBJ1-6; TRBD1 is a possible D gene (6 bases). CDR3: CASSFPWGQNSPLHF. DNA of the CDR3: TGTGCCAGCAGTTTCCCCTGGGGGCAAAATTCACCCCTCCACTTT.